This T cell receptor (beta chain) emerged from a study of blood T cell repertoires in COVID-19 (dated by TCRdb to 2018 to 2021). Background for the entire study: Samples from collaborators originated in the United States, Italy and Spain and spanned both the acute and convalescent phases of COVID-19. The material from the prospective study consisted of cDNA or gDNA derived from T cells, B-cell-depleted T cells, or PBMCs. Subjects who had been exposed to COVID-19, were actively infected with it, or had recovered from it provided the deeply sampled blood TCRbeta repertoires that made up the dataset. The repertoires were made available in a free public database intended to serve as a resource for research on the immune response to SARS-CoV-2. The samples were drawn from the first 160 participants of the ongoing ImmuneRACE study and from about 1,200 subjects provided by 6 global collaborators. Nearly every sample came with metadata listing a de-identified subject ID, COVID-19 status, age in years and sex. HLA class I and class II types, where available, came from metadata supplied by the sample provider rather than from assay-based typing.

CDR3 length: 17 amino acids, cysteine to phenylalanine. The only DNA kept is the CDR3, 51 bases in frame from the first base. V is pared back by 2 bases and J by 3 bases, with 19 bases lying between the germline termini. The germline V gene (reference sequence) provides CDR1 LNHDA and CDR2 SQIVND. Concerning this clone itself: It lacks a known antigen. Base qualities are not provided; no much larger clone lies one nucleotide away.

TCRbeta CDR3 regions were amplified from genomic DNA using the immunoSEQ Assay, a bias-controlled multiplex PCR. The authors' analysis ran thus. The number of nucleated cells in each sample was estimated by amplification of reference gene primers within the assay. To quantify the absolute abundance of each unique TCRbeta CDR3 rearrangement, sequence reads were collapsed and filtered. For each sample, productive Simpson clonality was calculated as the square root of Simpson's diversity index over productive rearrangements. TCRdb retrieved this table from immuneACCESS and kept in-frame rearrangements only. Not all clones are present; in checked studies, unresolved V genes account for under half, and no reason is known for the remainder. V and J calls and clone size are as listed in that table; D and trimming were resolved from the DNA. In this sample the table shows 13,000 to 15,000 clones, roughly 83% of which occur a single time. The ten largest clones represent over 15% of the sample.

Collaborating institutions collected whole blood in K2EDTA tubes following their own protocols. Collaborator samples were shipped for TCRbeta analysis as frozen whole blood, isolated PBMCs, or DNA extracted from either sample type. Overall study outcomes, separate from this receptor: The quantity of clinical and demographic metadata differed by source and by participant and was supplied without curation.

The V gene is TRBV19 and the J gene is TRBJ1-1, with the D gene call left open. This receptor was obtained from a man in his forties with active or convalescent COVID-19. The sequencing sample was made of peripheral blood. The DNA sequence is TGTGCCAGTAGTATATGGTCGGGGATAGGCCTTGACACTGAAGCTTTCTTT. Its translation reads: CASSIWSGIGLDTEAFF.